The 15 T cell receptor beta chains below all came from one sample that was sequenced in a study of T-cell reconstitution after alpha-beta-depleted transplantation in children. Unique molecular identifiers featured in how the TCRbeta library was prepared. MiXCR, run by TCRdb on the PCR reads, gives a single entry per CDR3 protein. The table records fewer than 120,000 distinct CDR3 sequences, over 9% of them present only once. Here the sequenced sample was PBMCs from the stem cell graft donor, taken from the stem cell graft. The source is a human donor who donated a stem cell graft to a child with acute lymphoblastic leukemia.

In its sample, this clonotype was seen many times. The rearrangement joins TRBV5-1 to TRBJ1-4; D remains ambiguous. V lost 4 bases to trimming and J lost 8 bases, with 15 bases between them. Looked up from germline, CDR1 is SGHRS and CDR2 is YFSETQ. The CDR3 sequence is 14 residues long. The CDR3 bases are TGCGCCAGCAGCGATCGACGGGTGGGAGAAAAACTGTTTTTT. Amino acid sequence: CASSDRRVGEKLFF.

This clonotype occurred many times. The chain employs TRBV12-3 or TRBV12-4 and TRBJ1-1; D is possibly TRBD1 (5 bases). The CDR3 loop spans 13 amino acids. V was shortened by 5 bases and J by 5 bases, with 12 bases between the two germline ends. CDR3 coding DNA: TGTGCCAGCAGTCAAGGGACCTGGACTGAAGCTTTCTTT. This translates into CASSQGTWTEAFF.

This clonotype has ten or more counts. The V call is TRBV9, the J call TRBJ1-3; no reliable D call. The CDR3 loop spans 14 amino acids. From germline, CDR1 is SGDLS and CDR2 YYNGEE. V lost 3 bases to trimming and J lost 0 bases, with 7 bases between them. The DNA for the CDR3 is TGTGCCAGCAGCGGGGTTGGCTCTGGAAACACCATATATTTT. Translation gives CASSGVGSGNTIYF.

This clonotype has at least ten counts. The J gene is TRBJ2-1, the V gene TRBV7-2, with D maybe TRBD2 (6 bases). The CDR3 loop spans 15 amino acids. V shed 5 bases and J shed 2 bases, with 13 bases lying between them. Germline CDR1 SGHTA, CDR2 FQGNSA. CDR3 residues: CASSQDYRPYNEQFF. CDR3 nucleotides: TGTGCCAGCAGCCAGGACTATCGACCCTACAATGAGCAGTTCTTC.

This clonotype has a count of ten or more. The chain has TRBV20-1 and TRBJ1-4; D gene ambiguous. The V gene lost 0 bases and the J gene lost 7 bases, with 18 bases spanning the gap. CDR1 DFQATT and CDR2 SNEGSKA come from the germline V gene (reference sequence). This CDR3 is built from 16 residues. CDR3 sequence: CSARDLGRPSIEKLFF. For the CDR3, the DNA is TGCAGTGCTAGAGATCTGGGAAGGCCTAGTATTGAAAAACTGTTTTTT.

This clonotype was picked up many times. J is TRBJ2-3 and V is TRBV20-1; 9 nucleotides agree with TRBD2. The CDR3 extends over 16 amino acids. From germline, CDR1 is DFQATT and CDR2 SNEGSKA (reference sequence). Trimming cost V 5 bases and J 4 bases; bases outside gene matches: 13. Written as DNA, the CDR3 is TGCAGTGCTTCGACGCTAGCGGCGGGAGGGGCAGATACGCAGTATTTT. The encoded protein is CSASTLAAGGADTQYF.

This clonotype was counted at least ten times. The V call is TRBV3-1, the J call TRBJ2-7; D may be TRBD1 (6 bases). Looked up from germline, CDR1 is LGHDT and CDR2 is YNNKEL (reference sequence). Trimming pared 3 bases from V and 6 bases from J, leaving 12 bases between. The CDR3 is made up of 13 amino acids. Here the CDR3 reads CASSQGRDTEQYF. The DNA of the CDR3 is TGTGCCAGCAGCCAGGGTCGGGACACCGAGCAGTACTTC.

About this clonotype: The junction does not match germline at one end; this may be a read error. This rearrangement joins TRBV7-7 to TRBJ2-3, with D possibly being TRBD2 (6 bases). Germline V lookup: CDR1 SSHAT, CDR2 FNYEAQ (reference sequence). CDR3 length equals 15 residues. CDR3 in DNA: TGTGCTAGCAGTCCTAGCGCGCACCGCACAGATACGCAGTATTTT. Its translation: CASSPSAHRTDTQYF.

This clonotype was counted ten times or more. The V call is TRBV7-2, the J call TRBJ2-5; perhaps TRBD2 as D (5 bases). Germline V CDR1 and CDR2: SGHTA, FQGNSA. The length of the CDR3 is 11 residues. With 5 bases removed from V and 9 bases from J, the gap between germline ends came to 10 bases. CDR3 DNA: TGTGCCAGCAGCGTTGTCGGGGCCCAGTACTTC. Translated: CASSVVGAQYF.

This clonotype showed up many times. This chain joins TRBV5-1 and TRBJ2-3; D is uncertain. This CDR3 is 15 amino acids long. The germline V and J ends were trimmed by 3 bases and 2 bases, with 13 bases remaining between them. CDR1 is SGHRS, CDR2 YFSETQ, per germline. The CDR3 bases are TGCGCCAGCAGCTCGGATCGGTTGGCCACAGATACGCAGTATTTT. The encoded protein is CASSSDRLATDTQYF.

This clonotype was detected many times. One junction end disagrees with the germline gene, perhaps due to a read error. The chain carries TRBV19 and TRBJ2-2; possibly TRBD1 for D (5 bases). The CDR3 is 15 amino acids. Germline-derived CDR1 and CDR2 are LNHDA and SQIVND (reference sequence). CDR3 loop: CASSKQVTRTGELFF. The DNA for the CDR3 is TGTGCCAGCAGTAAACAGGTGACTCGGACCGGGGAGCTGTTTTTT.

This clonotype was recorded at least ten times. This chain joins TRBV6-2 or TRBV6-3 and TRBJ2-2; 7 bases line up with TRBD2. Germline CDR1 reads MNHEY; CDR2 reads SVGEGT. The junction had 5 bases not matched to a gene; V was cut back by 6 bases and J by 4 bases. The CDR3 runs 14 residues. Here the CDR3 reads CASRRTSPTGELFF. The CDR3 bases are TGTGCCAGCAGGAGGACTAGTCCCACCGGGGAGCTGTTTTTT.

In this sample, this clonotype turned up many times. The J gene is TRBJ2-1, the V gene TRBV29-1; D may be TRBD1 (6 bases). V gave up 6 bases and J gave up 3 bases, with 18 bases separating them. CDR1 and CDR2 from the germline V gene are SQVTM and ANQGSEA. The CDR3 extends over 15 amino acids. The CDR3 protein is CSVAYPDRFYNEQFF. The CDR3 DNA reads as TGCAGCGTCGCCTACCCGGACAGATTCTACAATGAGCAGTTCTTC.

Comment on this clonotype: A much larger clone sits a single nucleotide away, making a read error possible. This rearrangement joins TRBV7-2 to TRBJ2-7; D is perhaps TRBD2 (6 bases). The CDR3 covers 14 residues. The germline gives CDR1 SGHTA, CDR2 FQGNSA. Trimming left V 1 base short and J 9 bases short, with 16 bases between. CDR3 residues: CASSLGQGGHGQYF. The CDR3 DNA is TGTGCCAGCAGCTTAGGCCAGGGAGGCCACGGGCAGTACTTC. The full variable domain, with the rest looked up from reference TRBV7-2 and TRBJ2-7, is GAGVSQSPSNKVTEKGKDVELRCDPISGHTALYWYRQSLGQGLEFLIYFQGNSAPDKSGLPSDRFSAERTGGSVSTLTIQRTQQEDSAVYLCASSLGQGGHGQYFGPGTRLTVT.

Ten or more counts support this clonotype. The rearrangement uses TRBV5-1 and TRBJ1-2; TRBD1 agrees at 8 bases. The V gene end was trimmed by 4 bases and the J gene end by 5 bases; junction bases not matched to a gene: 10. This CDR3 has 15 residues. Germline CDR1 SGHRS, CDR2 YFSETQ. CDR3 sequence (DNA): TGCGCCAGCAGCCCGGGCGGACAGGGCGGTTATGGCTACACCTTC. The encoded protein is CASSPGGQGGYGYTF.